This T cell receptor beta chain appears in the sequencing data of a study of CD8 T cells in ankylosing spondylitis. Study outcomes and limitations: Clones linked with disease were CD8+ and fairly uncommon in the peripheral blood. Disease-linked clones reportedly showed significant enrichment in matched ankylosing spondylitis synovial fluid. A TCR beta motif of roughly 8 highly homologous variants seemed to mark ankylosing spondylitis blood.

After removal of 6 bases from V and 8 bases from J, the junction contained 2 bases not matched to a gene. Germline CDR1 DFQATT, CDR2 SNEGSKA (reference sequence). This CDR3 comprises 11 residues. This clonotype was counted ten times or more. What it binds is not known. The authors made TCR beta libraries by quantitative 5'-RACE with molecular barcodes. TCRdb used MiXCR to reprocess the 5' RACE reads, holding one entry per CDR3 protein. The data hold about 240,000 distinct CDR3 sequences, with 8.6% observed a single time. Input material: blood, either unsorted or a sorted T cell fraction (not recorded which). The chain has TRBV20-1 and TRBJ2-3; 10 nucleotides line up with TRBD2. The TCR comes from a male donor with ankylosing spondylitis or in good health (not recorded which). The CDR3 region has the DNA TGCAGTGCAATAGCGGGGGGTACGCAGTATTTT. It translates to CSAIAGGTQYF.